This T cell receptor (beta chain) was found in a study of blood T cell repertoires in COVID-19. Overall study context: Collection of acute and convalescent COVID-19 samples took place in the United States, Italy and Spain. T cells, B-cell-depleted T cells, or PBMCs supplied cDNA or gDNA.

In the source study's methods: The authors estimated nucleated cell counts from reference gene primer amplification. The repertoire was sequenced with immunoSEQ multiplex PCR; TCRdb's copy has only in-frame clones and lacks some. That table is the source of V, J and clone size, and D and trimming were worked out from the DNA. This table holds more than 95,000 clones, more than 85% found once. The CDR3 covers 13 residues. Trimming took off 2 bases at V and 8 bases at J, with 7 bases between the two ends. Germline V gene lookup returns CDR1 LGHDT and CDR2 YNNKEL (reference sequence). The chain joins TRBV3-1 (or the pseudogene TRBV3-2) to TRBJ1-6, with D unresolved. Material: peripheral blood. The sequence was obtained from a human donor in a cohort sampled during active COVID-19. This CDR3 is CASSQTGDSPLHF. In nucleotides, the CDR3 is TGTGCCAGCAGCCAAACCGGGGATTCACCCCTCCACTTT.